A selection of T cell receptor beta chains follows, all from one sample in a study of T cell responses to AZD1222 COVID-19 vaccine. Some clones are missing from TCRdb's copy, which holds only in-frame ones; the method was immunoSEQ multiplex PCR. The sample has about 84,000 clones, 85% to 95% seen once. This specimen consisted of peripheral blood, obtained 28 days after the second AZD1222 dose. These receptors all stem from an adult who received the AZD1222 COVID-19 vaccine. The CDR3 runs from the conserved cysteine through the conserved F or W. Fields, in order: J gene, D gene, V gene, clone size, CDR3 DNA, CDR3 protein. D genes are given only for firm matches. The size of a clone is reported for some rows only, either as once, few or many, or as a class for expanded clones.

TRBJ2-7,.,TRBV9,.,TGTGCCAGCAGCGTAGGAGGAGACGGCTACGAGCAGTACTTC,CASSVGGDGYEQYF
TRBJ2-1,.,TRBV10-3,.,TGTGCCACCGCGGAGGTGGGCCTCAGCTCCTACAATGAGCAGTTCTTC,CATAEVGLSSYNEQFF
TRBJ1-5,.,TRBV19,.,TGTGCCAGTAGTCTTCCTGGGGGGTCCCAGCGGCCCCAGCATTTT,CASSLPGGSQRPQHF
TRBJ2-2,.,TRBV7-6,.,TGTGCCAGCAGCACCCCAACAGGAAGCACCGGGGAGCTGTTTTTT,CASSTPTGSTGELFF
TRBJ1-4,TRBD1,TRBV24-1,.,TGTGCCACCAGTGATTTTCGCCCGGGACAGGGAAATGAAAAACTGTTTTTT,CATSDFRPGQGNEKLFF
TRBJ2-7,TRBD1,TRBV7-7,once,TGTGCTAGCAGCTTAGGGGCCGGGACAGGGATGTACGAGCAGTACTTC,CASSLGAGTGMYEQYF
TRBJ2-1,TRBD2,TRBV24-1,.,TGTGCCACCGGGAATAGCGGGAGCTATGAGCAGTTCTTC,CATGNSGSYEQFF
TRBJ1-1,.,TRBV12-3/TRBV12-4,.,TGTGCCAGCAGGTCGGGGGATTTGGCTGAAGCTTTCTTT,CASRSGDLAEAFF
TRBJ1-2,.,TRBV5-1,.,TGCGCCAGCAGCTTGGACAGGTCTAACTATGGCTACACCTTC,CASSLDRSNYGYTF
TRBJ2-7,.,TRBV15,.,TGTGCCACCAGCAGAGATCGAAGGGGTTCTCTCTCCTACGAGCAGTACTTC,CATSRDRRGSLSYEQYF